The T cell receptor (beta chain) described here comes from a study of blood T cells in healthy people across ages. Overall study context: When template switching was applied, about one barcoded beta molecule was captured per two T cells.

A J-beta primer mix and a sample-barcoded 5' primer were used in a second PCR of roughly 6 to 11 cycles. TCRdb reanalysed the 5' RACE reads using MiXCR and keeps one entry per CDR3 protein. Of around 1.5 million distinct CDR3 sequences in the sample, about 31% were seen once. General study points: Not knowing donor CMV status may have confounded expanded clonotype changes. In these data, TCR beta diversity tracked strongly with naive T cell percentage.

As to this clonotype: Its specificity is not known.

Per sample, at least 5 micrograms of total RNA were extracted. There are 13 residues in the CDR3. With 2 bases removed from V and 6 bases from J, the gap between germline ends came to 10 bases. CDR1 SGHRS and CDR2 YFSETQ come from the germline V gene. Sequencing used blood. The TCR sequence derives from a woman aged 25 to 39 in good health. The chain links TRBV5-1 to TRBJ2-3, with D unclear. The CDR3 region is CASSLHLGDTQYF. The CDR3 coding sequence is TGCGCCAGCAGCTTACATTTGGGGGATACGCAGTATTTT. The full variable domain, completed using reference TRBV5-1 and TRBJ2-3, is KAGVTQTPRYLIKTRGQQVTLSCSPISGHRSVSWYQQTPGQGLQFLFEYFSETQRNKGNFPGRFSGRQFSNSRSEMNVSTLELGDSALYLCASSLHLGDTQYFGPGTRLTVL.